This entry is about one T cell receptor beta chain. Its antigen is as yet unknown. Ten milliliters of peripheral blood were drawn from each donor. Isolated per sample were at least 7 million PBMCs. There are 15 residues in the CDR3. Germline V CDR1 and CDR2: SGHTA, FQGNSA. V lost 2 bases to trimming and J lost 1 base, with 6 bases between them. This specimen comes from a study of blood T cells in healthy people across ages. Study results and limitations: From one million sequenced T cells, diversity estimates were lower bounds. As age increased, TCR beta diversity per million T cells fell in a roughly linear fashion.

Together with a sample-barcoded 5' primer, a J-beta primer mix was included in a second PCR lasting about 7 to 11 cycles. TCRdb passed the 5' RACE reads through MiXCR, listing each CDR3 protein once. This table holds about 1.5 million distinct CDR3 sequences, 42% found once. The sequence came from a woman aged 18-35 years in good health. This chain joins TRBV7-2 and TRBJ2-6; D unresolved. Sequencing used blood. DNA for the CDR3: TGTGCCAGCAGCTTACAGCCGTCTGGGGCCAACGTCCTGACTTTC. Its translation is CASSLQPSGANVLTF.